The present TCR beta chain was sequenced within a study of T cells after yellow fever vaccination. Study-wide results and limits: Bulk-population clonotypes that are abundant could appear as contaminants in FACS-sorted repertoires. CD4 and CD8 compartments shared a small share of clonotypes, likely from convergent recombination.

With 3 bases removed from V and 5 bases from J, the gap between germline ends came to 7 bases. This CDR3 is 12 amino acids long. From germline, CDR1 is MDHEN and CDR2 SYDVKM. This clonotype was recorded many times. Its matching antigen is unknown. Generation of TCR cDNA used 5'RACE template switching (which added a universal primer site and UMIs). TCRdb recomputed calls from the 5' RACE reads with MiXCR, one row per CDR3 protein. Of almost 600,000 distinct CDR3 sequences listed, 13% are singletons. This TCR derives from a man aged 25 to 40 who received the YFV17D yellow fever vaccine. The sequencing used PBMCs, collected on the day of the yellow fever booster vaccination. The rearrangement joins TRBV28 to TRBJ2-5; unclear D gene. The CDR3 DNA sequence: TGTGCCAGCAGTTTGCGAACGGAGACCCAGTACTTC. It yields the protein CASSLRTETQYF.